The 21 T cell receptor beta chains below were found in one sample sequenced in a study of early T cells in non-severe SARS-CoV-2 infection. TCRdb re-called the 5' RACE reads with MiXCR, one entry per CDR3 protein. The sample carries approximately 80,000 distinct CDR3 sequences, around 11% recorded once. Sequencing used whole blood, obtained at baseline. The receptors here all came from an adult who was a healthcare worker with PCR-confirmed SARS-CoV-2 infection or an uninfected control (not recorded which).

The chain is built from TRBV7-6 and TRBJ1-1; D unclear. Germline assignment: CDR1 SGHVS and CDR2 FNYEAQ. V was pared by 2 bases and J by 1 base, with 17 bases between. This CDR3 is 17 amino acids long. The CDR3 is CASSLMESADPNTEAFF. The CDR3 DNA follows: TGTGCCAGCAGCTTAATGGAGTCAGCCGACCCGAACACTGAAGCTTTCTTT.

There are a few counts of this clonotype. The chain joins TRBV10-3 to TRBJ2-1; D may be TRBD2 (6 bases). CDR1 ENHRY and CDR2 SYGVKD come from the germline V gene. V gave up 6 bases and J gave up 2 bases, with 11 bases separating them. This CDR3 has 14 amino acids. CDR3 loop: CAIRGDSTYNEQFF. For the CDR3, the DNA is TGTGCCATCAGGGGGGACTCAACCTACAATGAGCAGTTCTTC.

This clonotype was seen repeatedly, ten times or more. The CDR3 DNA is TGTGCCAGCAGCGAACCGACTTTTCAAGAGACCCAGTACTTC. Its translation: CASSEPTFQETQYF. The chain employs TRBV14 and TRBJ2-5, with D uncertain. The CDR3 spans 14 residues. V was cut by 5 bases and J by 2 bases, with 12 bases left in between. Germline CDR1 is SGHDN and CDR2 is FVKESK. Full variable domain (rest looked up from reference TRBV14 and TRBJ2-5): EAGVTQFPSHSVIEKGQTVTLRCDPISGHDNLYWYRRVMGKEIKFLLHFVKESKQDESGMPNNRFLAERTGGTYSTLKVQPAELEDSGVYFCASSEPTFQETQYFGPGTRLLVL.

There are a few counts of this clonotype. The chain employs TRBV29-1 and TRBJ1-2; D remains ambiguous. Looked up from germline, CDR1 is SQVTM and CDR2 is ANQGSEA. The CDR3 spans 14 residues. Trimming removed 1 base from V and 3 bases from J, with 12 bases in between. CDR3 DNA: TGCAGCGTTGAAGGGGCCCGCAAGGACTATGGCTACACCTTC. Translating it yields CSVEGARKDYGYTF.

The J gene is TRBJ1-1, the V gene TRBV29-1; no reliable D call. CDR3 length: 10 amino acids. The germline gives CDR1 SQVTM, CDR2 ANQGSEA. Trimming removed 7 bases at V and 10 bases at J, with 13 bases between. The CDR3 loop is CSAGEQRAFF. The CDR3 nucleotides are TGCAGCGCCGGGGAACAGCGAGCTTTCTTT.

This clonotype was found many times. CDR3 in amino acids: CASSSRRGGTNEKLFF. CDR3 DNA: TGTGCCAGCAGCTCCCGCCGGGGAGGGACTAATGAAAAACTGTTTTTT. The rearrangement joins TRBV7-9 to TRBJ1-4; D is undetermined. CDR3 length: 16 amino acids. Germline V gene lookup returns CDR1 SEHNR and CDR2 FQNEAQ (reference sequence). V was clipped by 4 bases and J by 2 bases, with 14 bases between them.

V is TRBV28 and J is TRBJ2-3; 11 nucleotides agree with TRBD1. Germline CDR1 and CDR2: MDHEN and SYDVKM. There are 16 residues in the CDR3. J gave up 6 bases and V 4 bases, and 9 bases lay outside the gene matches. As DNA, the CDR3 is TGTGCCAGCAGTTCGGACAGGGGGCGGGTAGGGGATACGCAGTATTTT. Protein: CASSSDRGRVGDTQYF. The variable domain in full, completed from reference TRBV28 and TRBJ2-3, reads DVKVTQSSRYLVKRTGEKVFLECVQDMDHENMFWYRQDPGLGLRLIYFSYDVKMKEKGDIPEGYSVSREKKERFSLILESASTNQTSMYLCASSSDRGRVGDTQYFGPGTRLTVL.

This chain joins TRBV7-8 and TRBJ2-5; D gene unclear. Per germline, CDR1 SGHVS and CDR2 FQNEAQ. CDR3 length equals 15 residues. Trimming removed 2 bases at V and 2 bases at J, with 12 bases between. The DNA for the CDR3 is TGTGCCAGCAGCTTATGGGAAGGAAGGCAAGAGACCCAGTACTTC. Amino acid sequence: CASSLWEGRQETQYF.

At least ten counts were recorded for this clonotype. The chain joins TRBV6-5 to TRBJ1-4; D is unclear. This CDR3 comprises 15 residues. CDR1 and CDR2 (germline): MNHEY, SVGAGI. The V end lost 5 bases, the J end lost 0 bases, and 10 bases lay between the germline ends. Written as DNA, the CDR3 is TGTGCCAGCAGTCTGACACCTCCAACTAATGAAAAACTGTTTTTT. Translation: CASSLTPPTNEKLFF.

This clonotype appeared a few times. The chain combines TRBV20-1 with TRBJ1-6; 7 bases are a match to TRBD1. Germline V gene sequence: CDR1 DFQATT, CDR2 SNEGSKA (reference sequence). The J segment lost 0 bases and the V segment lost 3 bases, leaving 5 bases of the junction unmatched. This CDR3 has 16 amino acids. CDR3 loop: CSASDRDASYNSPLHF. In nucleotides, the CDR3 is TGCAGTGCTAGCGACAGGGATGCCTCCTATAATTCACCCCTCCACTTT.

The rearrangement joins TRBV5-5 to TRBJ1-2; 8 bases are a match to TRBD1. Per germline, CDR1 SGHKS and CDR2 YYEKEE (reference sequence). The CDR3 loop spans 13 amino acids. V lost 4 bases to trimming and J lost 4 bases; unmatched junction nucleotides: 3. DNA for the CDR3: TGTGCCAGCAGCGACAGGGGCTCCTATGGCTACACCTTC. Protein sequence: CASSDRGSYGYTF.

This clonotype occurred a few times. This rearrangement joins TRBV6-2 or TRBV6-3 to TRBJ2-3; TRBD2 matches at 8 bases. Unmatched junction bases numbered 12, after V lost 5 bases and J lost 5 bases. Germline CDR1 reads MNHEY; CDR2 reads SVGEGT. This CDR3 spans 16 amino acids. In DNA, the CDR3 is TGTGCCAGCAGTCATCGCGTTGCGGGGGGACAAGATACGCAGTATTTT. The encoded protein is CASSHRVAGGQDTQYF.

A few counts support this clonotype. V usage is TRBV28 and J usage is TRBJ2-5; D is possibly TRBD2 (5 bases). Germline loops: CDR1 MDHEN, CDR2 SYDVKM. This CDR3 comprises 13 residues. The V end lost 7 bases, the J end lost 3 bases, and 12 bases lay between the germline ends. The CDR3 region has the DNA TGTGCCAGCACCCGCGGGCGAGAAGAGACCCAGTACTTC. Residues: CASTRGREETQYF.

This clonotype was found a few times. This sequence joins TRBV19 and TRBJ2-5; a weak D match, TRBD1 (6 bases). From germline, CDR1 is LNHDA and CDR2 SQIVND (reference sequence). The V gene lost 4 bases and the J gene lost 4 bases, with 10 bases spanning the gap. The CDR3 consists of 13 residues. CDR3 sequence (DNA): TGTGCCAGTAGTAACACAGGGCCAGAGACCCAGTACTTC. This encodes CASSNTGPETQYF.

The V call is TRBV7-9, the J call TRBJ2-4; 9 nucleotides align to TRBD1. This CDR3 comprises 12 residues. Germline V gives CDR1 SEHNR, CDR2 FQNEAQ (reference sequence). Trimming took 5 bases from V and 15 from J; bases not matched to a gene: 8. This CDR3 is CASSETGQGRYF. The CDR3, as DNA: TGTGCCAGCAGCGAGACCGGACAGGGGAGGTACTTC.

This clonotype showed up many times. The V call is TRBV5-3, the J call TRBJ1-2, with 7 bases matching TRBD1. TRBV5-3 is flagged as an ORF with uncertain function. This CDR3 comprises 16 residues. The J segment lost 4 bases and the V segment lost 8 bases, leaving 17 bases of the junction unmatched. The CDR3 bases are TGTGCCAGGGGGCGGTCCCACAGGGGCAAATCCTATGGCTACACCTTC. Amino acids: CARGRSHRGKSYGYTF.

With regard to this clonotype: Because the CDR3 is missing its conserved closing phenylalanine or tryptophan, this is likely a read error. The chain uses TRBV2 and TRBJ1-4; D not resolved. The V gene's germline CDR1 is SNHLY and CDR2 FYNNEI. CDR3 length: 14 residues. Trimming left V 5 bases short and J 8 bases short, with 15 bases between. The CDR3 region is CASSMTHGEEKLFL. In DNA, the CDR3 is TGTGCCAGCAGTATGACCCATGGGGAGGAAAAACTGTTTTTA.

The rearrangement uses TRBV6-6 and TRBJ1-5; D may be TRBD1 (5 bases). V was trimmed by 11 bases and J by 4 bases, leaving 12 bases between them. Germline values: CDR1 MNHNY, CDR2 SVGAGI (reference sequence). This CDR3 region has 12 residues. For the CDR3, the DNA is TGTGCCGGGGGACGGGATAATCAGCCCCAGCATTTT. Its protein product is CAGGRDNQPQHF.

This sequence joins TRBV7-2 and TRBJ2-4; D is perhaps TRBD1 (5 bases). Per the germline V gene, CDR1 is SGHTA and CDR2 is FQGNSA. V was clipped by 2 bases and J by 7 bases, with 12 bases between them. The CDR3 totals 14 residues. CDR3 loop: CASSLLGPGNIQYF. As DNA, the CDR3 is TGTGCCAGCAGCTTATTGGGGCCCGGGAACATTCAGTACTTC.

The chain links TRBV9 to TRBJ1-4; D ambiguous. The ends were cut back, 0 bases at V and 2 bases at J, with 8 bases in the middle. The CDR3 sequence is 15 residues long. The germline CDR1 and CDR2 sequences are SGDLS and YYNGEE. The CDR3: CASSVGGPTNEKLFF. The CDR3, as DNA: TGTGCCAGCAGCGTAGGCGGGCCGACTAATGAAAAACTGTTTTTT.

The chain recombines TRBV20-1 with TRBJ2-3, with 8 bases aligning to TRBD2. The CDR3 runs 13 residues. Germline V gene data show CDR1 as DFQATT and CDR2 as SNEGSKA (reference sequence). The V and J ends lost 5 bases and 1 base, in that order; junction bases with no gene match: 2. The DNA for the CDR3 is TGCAGTGCTGCGGGGGGAGGCACAGATACGCAGTATTTT. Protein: CSAAGGGTDTQYF.